This T cell receptor (beta chain) was sequenced during a study of identical twins. The CDR3 covers 18 residues. Trimming removed 4 bases at V and 4 bases at J, with 22 bases between. Germline V CDR1 and CDR2: MGHRA, YSYEKL. Study-wide points: Cross-sectional statistical analysis, not tracking of the same donors, underpinned the conclusions. Low generation probability was overrepresented in out-of-frame alpha sequences shared by twins. Cord blood beta clonotypes that were abundant carried fewer insertions, and memory repertoires showed no such trend.

This clonotype has just a few counts. Its antigen is unidentified. TCRdb reprocessed the 5' RACE reads via MiXCR and lists one record per CDR3 protein. The table records about 530,000 distinct CDR3 sequences, 13% to 15% of them present only once. The sample also formed part of further work on yellow fever vaccine responses in identical twins. This second study says: Twins reportedly had a vaccine T cell response that seemed partly convergent, partly personalized.

The rearrangement joins TRBV4-1 to TRBJ2-2; D might be TRBD2 (7 bases). The sequenced sample was CD4+ T cells sorted from blood. The receptor's source is a woman younger than 30 in good health. CDR3 in DNA: TGCGCCAGCAGCCCCCGGACAGCAGCGGGGTCTCGCACCGGGGAGCTGTTTTTT. Translating gives CASSPRTAAGSRTGELFF.